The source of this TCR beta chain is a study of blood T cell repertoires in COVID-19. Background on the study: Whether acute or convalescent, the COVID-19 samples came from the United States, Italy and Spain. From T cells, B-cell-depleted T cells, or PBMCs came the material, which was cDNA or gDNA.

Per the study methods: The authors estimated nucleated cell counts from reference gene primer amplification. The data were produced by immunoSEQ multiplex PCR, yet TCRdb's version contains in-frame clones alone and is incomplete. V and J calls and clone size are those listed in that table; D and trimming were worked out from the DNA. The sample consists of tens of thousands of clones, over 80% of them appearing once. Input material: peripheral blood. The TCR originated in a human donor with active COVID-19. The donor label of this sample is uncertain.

CDR3 loop: CASSLSYQGTQYF. The CDR3 DNA sequence: TGTGCCAGCAGCCTATCCTACCAGGGTACGCAGTATTTT. The chain couples TRBV3-1 (or the pseudogene TRBV3-2) to TRBJ2-3; tentatively, D is TRBD1 (5 bases). The CDR3 is made up of 13 amino acids. The V gene lost 4 bases and the J gene lost 8 bases, with 13 bases spanning the gap. In germline, CDR1 is LGHDT, CDR2 YNNKEL (reference sequence).